A selection of T cell receptor beta chains follows, all from one sample in a study of response to subunit inactivated influenza vaccine. TCRdb fed the RT-PCR reads into MiXCR, producing one record per CDR3 protein. Of approximately 700,000 distinct CDR3 sequences listed, 15% to 19% are singletons. The sequencing here drew on PBMCs from blood, taken 11 to 12 days after vaccination. These TCRs come from a man aged 50 to 59 who received an inactivated influenza vaccine. The CDR3 runs from the conserved cysteine through the conserved F or W. Fields, in order: J gene, D gene, clone size, V gene, CDR3 protein, CDR3 DNA. The D gene is left open where the match is weak. Not every row has a clone size; where given, it reads once, few, many or a size class.

TRBJ1-2 - - TRBV19 CASMEDSYYGYTF TGTGCCAGTATGGAGGACAGCTACTATGGCTACACCTTC
TRBJ2-5 - - TRBV2 CASSEPTGKSQYF TGTGCCAGCAGTGAACCCACAGGGAAATCCCAGTACTTC
TRBJ2-1 TRBD2 few TRBV7-9 CASNPPSGTYNEQFF TGTGCCAGCAACCCCCCTAGCGGGACCTACAATGAGCAGTTCTTC
TRBJ2-7 TRBD1 - TRBV12-3/TRBV12-4 CACLQGGKSYEQYF TGTGCCTGCTTACAAGGGGGCAAGTCCTACGAGCAGTACTTC
TRBJ2-1 TRBD1 many TRBV28 CASSPTGVGEQFF TGTGCCAGCAGTCCTACAGGGGTGGGTGAGCAGTTCTTC
TRBJ2-4 TRBD1 few TRBV7-9 CASSEGTGYSIQYF TGTGCCAGCAGCGAGGGGACAGGGTATAGCATTCAGTACTTC
TRBJ2-7 - - TRBV7-8 CASSQSWGTSEQYF TGTGCCAGCAGCCAAAGCTGGGGAACTAGCGAGCAGTACTTC
TRBJ2-1 TRBD1 many TRBV12-3/TRBV12-4 CASSFTGGVSQFF TGTGCCAGCAGTTTTACAGGGGGCGTTAGTCAGTTCTTC
TRBJ1-1 - - TRBV20-1 CSAWWTRNTEAFF TGCAGTGCTTGGTGGACGCGGAACACTGAAGCTTTCTTT
TRBJ1-1 TRBD1 - TRBV20-1 CSAREGTGWTEAFF TGCAGTGCTAGAGAGGGGACAGGGTGGACTGAAGCTTTCTTT
TRBJ2-7 - - TRBV29-1 CSVAAGSAEQYF TGCAGCGTTGCGGCAGGCTCCGCCGAGCAGTACTTC
TRBJ2-7 - - TRBV28 CASSFLLSGTYEQYF TGTGCCAGCAGTTTTCTTTTGTCGGGGACCTACGAGCAGTACTTC
TRBJ1-2 - - TRBV10-3 CAIPGFYGYTF TGTGCCATCCCAGGGTTCTATGGCTACACCTTC
TRBJ1-1 - - TRBV20-1 CSARTWLSTEAFF TGCAGTGCTAGGACATGGTTAAGCACTGAAGCTTTCTTT
TRBJ1-5 - - TRBV12-3/TRBV12-4 CASSLYFQPQHF TGTGCCAGCAGTTTGTACTTTCAGCCCCAGCATTTT
TRBJ2-1 - many TRBV7-9 CASSLAGGPHEQFF TGTGCCAGCAGCTTAGCGGGGGGGCCCCATGAGCAGTTCTTC
TRBJ1-2 TRBD1 - TRBV29-1 CSLGTGGGYTF TGCAGCTTGGGGACAGGGGGCGGCTACACCTTC
TRBJ1-1 - few TRBV20-1 CSARIGGANTEAFF TGCAGTGCTAGGATCGGGGGGGCGAACACTGAAGCTTTCTTT
TRBJ2-1 - - TRBV24-1 CATSDLGRGENNEQFF TGTGCCACCAGTGATTTGGGCAGGGGTGAAAACAATGAGCAGTTCTTC
TRBJ1-6 - - TRBV4-2 CASSQVDKPNSPLHF TGTGCCAGCAGCCAAGTCGACAAGCCGAATTCACCCCTCCACTTT
TRBJ2-3 - few TRBV29-1 CSVEKRLVEYTQYF TGCAGCGTTGAAAAGAGACTAGTAGAATATACGCAGTATTTT
TRBJ1-2 - few TRBV5-5 CASSRAGTQPNYGYTF TGTGCCAGCAGCCGCGCCGGGACACAACCTAACTATGGCTACACCTTC